Sequencing of this T cell receptor (beta chain) was carried out in a study of OX40 agonist ivuxolimab in advanced cancers. Study overall: An agonistic anti-OX40 (CD134) antibody, ivuxolimab, was used to treat the patients. Each patient was given ivuxolimab into a vein every 2 weeks, at 0.01 to 10 mg/kg. Participants, 82.7% male, averaged roughly 59 years of age, ranging from roughly 23 to 90.

TCRdb keeps only in-frame clones here, not all; method: immunoSEQ multiplex PCR. This sample has around 18,000 clones, with 75% to 90% found just once. Looked up from germline, CDR1 is MGHRA and CDR2 is YSYEKL. V was trimmed by 4 bases and J by 1 base, leaving 14 bases between them. The CDR3 length is 15 residues. Blood samples were obtained at baseline, cycle 4 day 1, and cycle 7 day 1. This specimen was CD4+ or CD8+ T cells sorted from blood, taken in a trial of the OX40 agonist ivuxolimab. This sequence originates from an adult with an advanced solid tumor such as melanoma, head and neck, liver or kidney cancer. The chain has TRBV4-1 and TRBJ2-7; D may be TRBD1 (6 bases). The CDR3 protein is CASSLGQPTSYEQYF. For the CDR3, the DNA is TGCGCCAGCAGCCTAGGACAGCCTACATCCTACGAGCAGTACTTC.